The entry that follows covers one TCR beta chain sequence. The sample comes from a study of blood T cell repertoires in COVID-19. V lost 5 bases, J lost 13 bases, and 15 bases lay in between. Germline values: CDR1 GTSNPN, CDR2 SVGIG (reference sequence). CDR3 length equals 11 residues. Libraries were prepared by immunoSEQ multiplex PCR; TCRdb keeps only in-frame clonotypes and omits some of them. The repertoire has 80,000 to 100,000 clones, roughly 80% of them found once; the top ten carry roughly 4.4%. The genes are TRBV30 and TRBJ1-5; weak D call: TRBD1 (6 bases). Material: peripheral blood. The clonotype originates from a man between 60 and 70 years old with acute or convalescent COVID-19. CDR3 DNA: TGTGCCTGGGGCAAAAACAGGGCACAGCATTTT. This sequence encodes CAWGKNRAQHF.